The 4 T cell receptor beta chains below all came from one sample that was sequenced in a study of blood T cell repertoires in COVID-19 (dated by TCRdb to 2019 to 2021). The library was obtained by the immunoSEQ multiplex PCR assay. TCRdb stores this immuneACCESS table with in-frame sequences only. Part of the clones is absent; in the studies checked, under half of the shortfall reflects unresolved V genes, and no reason is known for the rest. This sample gives roughly 160,000 clones in total; 85% to 90% of them show up just once. The top ten hold 2% to 2.5% of the sample. Sequencing was performed on peripheral blood. All receptors come from a man aged 50-59 years who had recovered from COVID-19.

Written as DNA, the CDR3 is TGCGCCAGCTGCTGTACGGGACAGGGAGATCGCTACACCTTC. It is translated as CASCCTGQGDRYTF. The chain joins TRBV10-1 to TRBJ1-2; 9 bases fit TRBD1. Germline V gives CDR1 WNHNN, CDR2 SYGVQD (reference sequence). After removal of 8 bases from V and 9 bases from J, the junction contained 13 bases not matched to a gene. CDR3 length: 14 amino acids.

The CDR3 DNA follows: TGTGCCAGCAGCCCCGGGACAGGGTTTACCACCGGGGAGCTGTTTTTT. This sequence encodes CASSPGTGFTTGELFF. This rearrangement joins TRBV11-2 to TRBJ2-2; 9 bases map to TRBD1. After removal of 5 bases from V and 4 bases from J, the junction contained 8 bases not matched to a gene. Germline V gene data show CDR1 as SGHAT and CDR2 as FQNNGV. The CDR3 sequence is 16 residues long.

The V call is TRBV7-2, the J call TRBJ2-1; 10 nucleotides agree with TRBD2. V lost 7 bases to trimming and J lost 7 bases; unmatched junction nucleotides: 13. Germline V CDR1 and CDR2: SGHTA, FQGNSA. The CDR3 loop spans 16 amino acids. The CDR3 sequence is CASIETGLAGANEQFF. DNA of the CDR3: TGTGCCAGCATCGAAACGGGGCTAGCGGGAGCTAATGAGCAGTTCTTC.

The CDR3 DNA sequence: TGTGCCAGCCTCCCGGGACAGGGGTTTCAGCCCCAGCATTTT. This sequence encodes CASLPGQGFQPQHF. The gene calls are TRBV28 and TRBJ1-5, with 10 nucleotides matching TRBD1. The length of the CDR3 is 14 residues. Germline CDR1 reads MDHEN; CDR2 reads SYDVKM. The V gene end was trimmed by 8 bases and the J gene end by 6 bases; junction bases not matched to a gene: 7.